The 5 T cell receptor beta chains in this list originate from one sample, sequenced in a study of T cell changes during pregnancy in multiple sclerosis. Using immunoSEQ multiplex PCR, the repertoire was profiled, and TCRdb retains in-frame clones only, with some absent. This table holds 89,000 or so clones, 91% found once. The specimen comprised PBMCs, sampled in the first trimester of pregnancy. These receptor sequences come from a female donor in good health, serving as a control in a pregnancy study. Some clones in this sample may be carry-over from other donors' samples.

The rearrangement joins TRBV19 to TRBJ2-2, with D tentatively TRBD2 (5 bases). V lost 3 bases to trimming and J lost 4 bases, with 9 bases between them. CDR3 length equals 14 residues. From germline, CDR1 is LNHDA and CDR2 SQIVND (reference sequence). The CDR3 coding sequence is TGTGCCAGTAGTATTGAGGGAATCACCGGGGAGCTGTTTTTT. It specifies CASSIEGITGELFF. Full variable domain (remainder filled in from reference TRBV19 and TRBJ2-2): DGGITQSPKYLFRKEGQNVTLSCEQNLNHDAMYWYRQDPGQGLRLIYYSQIVNDFQKGDIAEGYSVSREKKESFPLTVTSAQKNPTAFYLCASSIEGITGELFFGEGSRLTVL.

The CDR3 here is CASSVGQGYGYTF. The CDR3 coding sequence is TGTGCCAGCAGCGTGGGACAGGGCTATGGCTACACCTTC. The gene calls are TRBV7-9 and TRBJ1-2; 9 bases match TRBD1. The CDR3 consists of 13 residues. The germline gives CDR1 SEHNR, CDR2 FQNEAQ (reference sequence). V shed 5 bases, J shed 4 bases, and the junction held 2 bases outside the gene matches.

The chain's CDR3 is CASSQGGGYTF. In nucleotides, the CDR3 is TGCGCCAGCAGCCAGGGGGGGGGCTACACCTTC. This chain connects TRBV4-1 to TRBJ1-2; D perhaps matches TRBD1 (5 bases). Trimming took 3 bases from V and 8 from J, leaving 7 bases between them. This CDR3 has 11 amino acids. Germline values: CDR1 MGHRA, CDR2 YSYEKL.

V is TRBV18 and J is TRBJ1-4, with D unresolved. The germline V and J ends were trimmed by 2 bases and 2 bases, with 6 bases remaining between them. Per germline, CDR1 KGHSH and CDR2 LQKENI. The CDR3 sequence is 14 residues long. Written as DNA, the CDR3 is TGTGCCAGCTCACCATCTTCGACTAATGAAAAACTGTTTTTT. The encoded protein is CASSPSSTNEKLFF.

This sequence joins TRBV7-3 and TRBJ2-1; D might be TRBD2 (5 bases). The CDR3 is 16 amino acids. V lost 0 bases to trimming and J lost 8 bases, with 17 bases between them. Germline CDR1 SGHTA, CDR2 FQGTGA. The CDR3 reads CASSLTRDPPRDEQFF. The DNA of the CDR3 is TGTGCCAGCAGCTTAACACGGGATCCCCCACGCGATGAGCAGTTCTTC.